A single sample is the source of the 23 T cell receptor beta chains below, sequenced in a study of vaccination effects on CD4 cells after COVID-19. With the ViraFEST assay, the study expanded antigen-specific CD4+ T cells using viral peptide pools, then sequenced them. CD4+ T cell isolation took place after more than eight days of culture. Vaccine administered to participants consisted of two doses of either BNT162b2 or mRNA-1273. Their cognate antigens are unknown. TCRdb keeps only in-frame clones here, not all; method: immunoSEQ multiplex PCR. The data show roughly 56,000 clones, about three quarters seen once. Sample: CD4+ T cells from PBMCs cultured with HCoV-229E spike peptides, taken after COVID-19 vaccination. The receptors were gathered from a human donor who received a COVID-19 vaccine.

The rearrangement joins TRBV2 to TRBJ1-2; the match to TRBD1 covers 8 bases. With 2 bases clipped from V and 8 bases from J, the junction kept 7 bases outside the gene matches. The CDR3 length is 14 residues. The germline CDR1 and CDR2 sequences are SNHLY and FYNNEI. CDR3 DNA sequence: TGTGCCAGCAGTGAATTTAAACAGGGGGGCGGCTACACCTTC. Translating gives CASSEFKQGGGYTF. Complete variable domain (other parts from reference TRBV2 and TRBJ1-2): EPEVTQTPSHQVTQMGQEVILRCVPISNHLYFYWYRQILGQKVEFLVSFYNNEISEKSEIFDDQFSVERPDGSNFTLKIRSTKLEDSAMYFCASSEFKQGGGYTFGSGTRLTVV.

This clone occurred a few times. The chain employs TRBV20-1 and TRBJ2-1; no clear D gene. CDR3 length equals 16 residues. Germline V gives CDR1 DFQATT, CDR2 SNEGSKA (reference sequence). Trimming pared 3 bases from V and 0 bases from J, leaving 15 bases between. CDR3 DNA sequence: TGCAGTGCTAGTTTCATTGGCGGAAGCTCCTACAATGAGCAGTTCTTC. Translated, it gives CSASFIGGSSYNEQFF.

This chain links TRBV9 with TRBJ1-3; D is perhaps TRBD1 (6 bases). This CDR3 spans 16 amino acids. The V and J ends lost 7 bases and 2 bases respectively, with 19 bases between them. CDR1 and CDR2 from the germline V gene are SGDLS and YYNGEE. Here the CDR3 DNA reads TGTGCCAGCGATCCATACCAGACAGGACCTGGAAACACCATATATTTT. As protein: CASDPYQTGPGNTIYF.

This clone showed up just once. The junction differs from germline at one of its ends, possibly a read error. V is TRBV29-1 and J is TRBJ2-3; 7 nucleotides line up with TRBD1. The CDR3 has 14 amino acids. Germline V gene sequence: CDR1 SQVTM, CDR2 ANQGSEA. CDR3: CSVQDRDGADTQYF. As DNA, the CDR3 is TGCAGCGTTCAAGACAGGGATGGTGCAGATACGCAGTATTTT.

V gene TRBV10-1 combines with J gene TRBJ2-5, with D perhaps assigned TRBD1 or TRBD2 (5 bases each). Deletions cut 4 bases from V and 4 bases from J, with 10 bases between. Germline values: CDR1 WNHNN, CDR2 SYGVQD (reference sequence). The CDR3 totals 13 residues. DNA of the CDR3: TGCGCCAGCAGTGGGTCGAGGGGAGAGACCCAGTACTTC. This codes for CASSGSRGETQYF.

The chain links TRBV12-3 or TRBV12-4 to TRBJ1-5; D is unclear. This CDR3 contains 12 residues. V was trimmed by 6 bases and J by 4 bases, leaving 7 bases between them. CDR3 protein: CASRNDNQPQHF. In nucleotides, the CDR3 is TGTGCCAGCAGAAACGATAATCAGCCCCAGCATTTT.

The chain uses TRBV5-1 and TRBJ2-2, with D perhaps matching TRBD1 or TRBD2 (5 bases each). With 4 bases removed from V and 4 bases from J, the gap between germline ends came to 11 bases. Per germline, CDR1 SGHRS and CDR2 YFSETQ. This CDR3 spans 14 amino acids. The CDR3 sequence is CASSVKGTTGELFF. The CDR3, as DNA: TGCGCCAGCAGCGTTAAAGGGACCACCGGGGAGCTGTTTTTT.

This clone was recorded only once. The chain couples TRBV3-1 (or the pseudogene TRBV3-2) to TRBJ1-2, with D possibly matching TRBD1 (5 bases). The CDR3 is made up of 13 amino acids. Looked up from germline, CDR1 is LGHDT and CDR2 is YNNKEL (reference sequence). Trimming removed 4 bases at V and 4 bases at J, with 10 bases between. This chain's CDR3 is CASSPSGGYGYTF. In DNA, the CDR3 is TGTGCCAGCAGCCCCAGCGGGGGCTATGGCTACACCTTC.

This rearrangement joins TRBV6-5 to TRBJ1-1; 8 bases are a match to TRBD1. Trimming at V came to 5 bases and at J to 1 base, leaving 3 bases not matched to a gene. Germline assignment: CDR1 MNHEY and CDR2 SVGAGI. The CDR3 totals 14 residues. The CDR3 spells CASSRDRRNTEAFF. DNA of the CDR3: TGTGCCAGCAGTAGGGACAGGAGGAACACTGAAGCTTTCTTT.

This sequence joins TRBV18 and TRBJ1-3; no clear D gene. V lost 2 bases, J lost 0 bases, and 5 bases lay in between. The CDR3 is made up of 14 amino acids. Looked up from germline, CDR1 is KGHSH and CDR2 is LQKENI. CDR3 sequence: CASSPSVSGNTIYF. DNA of the CDR3: TGTGCCAGCTCACCAAGCGTCTCTGGAAACACCATATATTTT.

V usage is TRBV27 and J usage is TRBJ2-6; no definite D call. Germline V gene lookup returns CDR1 MNHEY and CDR2 SMNVEV (reference sequence). The CDR3 is made up of 15 amino acids. V lost 6 bases, J lost 0 bases, and 9 bases lay in between. CDR3 bases: TGTGCCAGCAGCAAAAGCAGCTCTGGGGCCAACGTCCTGACTTTC. Protein: CASSKSSSGANVLTF.

This chain uses TRBV7-2 with TRBJ1-5; D might be TRBD1 (6 bases). Trimming stripped 2 bases from V and 5 bases from J, with 19 bases between. Germline CDR1 SGHTA, CDR2 FQGNSA. The CDR3 is made up of 17 amino acids. The CDR3 loop is CASSLRSGQGNYQPQHF. The CDR3 DNA sequence: TGTGCCAGCAGCTTACGTTCGGGGCAGGGGAATTATCAGCCCCAGCATTTT.

The rearrangement joins TRBV4-1 to TRBJ2-2; TRBD2 matches at 10 bases. Germline-derived CDR1 and CDR2 are MGHRA and YSYEKL. The CDR3 spans 19 residues. J lost 1 base, V lost 2 bases, and 10 bases had no gene match. The CDR3 DNA reads as TGCGCCAGCAGCCAATTTAGCGGGGGGAACGGACTGAACACCGGGGAGCTGTTTTTT. As protein: CASSQFSGGNGLNTGELFF.

The J gene is TRBJ1-2, the V gene TRBV28, with D possibly matching TRBD1 (5 bases). V lost 0 bases and J 8 bases, leaving 13 bases between the germline ends. The CDR3 contains 14 residues. From germline, CDR1 is MDHEN and CDR2 SYDVKM. CDR3 sequence: CASSLWSGEWGYTF. The DNA for the CDR3 is TGTGCCAGCAGTTTATGGTCGGGGGAATGGGGCTACACCTTC.

The chain recombines TRBV6-2 or TRBV6-3 with TRBJ1-1; D is ambiguous. Trimming cost V 6 bases and J 1 base, with 9 bases left between them. Per germline, CDR1 MNHEY and CDR2 SVGEGT. The CDR3 runs 13 residues. The CDR3 nucleotides read TGTGCCAGCAGCCAGGACGGGAACACTGAAGCTTTCTTT. This translates into CASSQDGNTEAFF.

V gene TRBV6-5 combines with J gene TRBJ1-1, with D possibly TRBD1 on 5 matching bases. V was shortened by 6 bases and J by 0 bases, with 11 bases between the two germline ends. Germline V gene lookup returns CDR1 MNHEY and CDR2 SVGAGI. The CDR3 is 14 amino acids. In nucleotides, the CDR3 is TGTGCCAGCAGGCCGCCGGGGGTGAACACTGAAGCTTTCTTT. It specifies CASRPPGVNTEAFF.

The chain is built from TRBV4-1 and TRBJ2-1; the D is unclear. The germline gives CDR1 MGHRA, CDR2 YSYEKL. Between the trimmed V and J ends, which lost 2 bases and 7 bases, there was a span of 12 bases. The CDR3 is made up of 14 amino acids. CDR3: CASSQLTPRNEQFF. The CDR3 nucleotides read TGCGCCAGCAGCCAACTGACTCCAAGGAATGAGCAGTTCTTC.

The V call is TRBV6-2 or TRBV6-3, the J call TRBJ1-3, with 8 bases identical to TRBD1. The CDR3 totals 15 residues. Trimming cost V 2 bases and J 5 bases; bases outside gene matches: 5. Germline CDR1 is MNHEY and CDR2 is SVGEGT. The CDR3 region has the DNA TGTGCCAGCAGTTACGATGGACAGGGAAGAAACACCATATATTTT. Its translation is CASSYDGQGRNTIYF.

This clone was picked up one time. This chain joins TRBV2 and TRBJ1-2; 7 bases align to TRBD1. CDR1 and CDR2 from the germline V gene are SNHLY and FYNNEI. V shed 4 bases and J 3 bases; nucleotides not matched to a gene: 5. The CDR3 runs 14 residues. This CDR3 reads CASSVTQGYYGYTF. CDR3 coding DNA: TGTGCCAGCAGTGTTACACAGGGGTACTATGGCTACACCTTC.

The rearrangement joins TRBV7-2 to TRBJ2-3; D unclear. Trimming pared 7 bases from V and 5 bases from J, leaving 7 bases between. CDR1 is SGHTA and CDR2 is FQGNSA in the germline V gene. The CDR3 totals 11 residues. The CDR3 nucleotides are TGTGCCAGCACCAATGGAGATACGCAGTATTTT. This sequence encodes CASTNGDTQYF. The whole variable domain, remainder taken from reference TRBV7-2 and TRBJ2-3, is GAGVSQSPSNKVTEKGKDVELRCDPISGHTALYWYRQSLGQGLEFLIYFQGNSAPDKSGLPSDRFSAERTGGSVSTLTIQRTQQEDSAVYLCASTNGDTQYFGPGTRLTVL.

The chain links TRBV19 to TRBJ2-5; D possibly corresponds to TRBD1 (7 bases). V lost 2 bases and J lost 5, with 12 bases in between. The length of the CDR3 is 14 residues. Germline V gene sequence: CDR1 LNHDA, CDR2 SQIVND (reference sequence). The CDR3: CASSISQGRETQYF. The CDR3 nucleotides are TGTGCCAGTAGTATATCACAGGGGAGGGAGACCCAGTACTTC.

This clone came up a few times. The chain employs TRBV5-4 and TRBJ1-2; 8 bases agree with TRBD1. CDR1 SGHNT and CDR2 YYREEE come from the germline V gene (reference sequence). CDR3 size: 15 residues. Trimming cost V 4 bases and J 4 bases; bases outside gene matches: 9. The CDR3 coding sequence is TGTGCCAGCAGCCCCCCAAGACAGGGGTCCTATGGCTACACCTTC. Its protein is CASSPPRQGSYGYTF.

V is TRBV6-5 and J is TRBJ1-3; D is undetermined. V dropped 6 bases and J dropped 0 bases, with 12 bases sitting between them. This CDR3 is 15 amino acids long. Germline V gene lookup returns CDR1 MNHEY and CDR2 SVGAGI. CDR3: CASSSPSDSGNTIYF. In DNA form, the CDR3 reads TGTGCCAGCAGCTCCCCATCAGACTCTGGAAACACCATATATTTT.